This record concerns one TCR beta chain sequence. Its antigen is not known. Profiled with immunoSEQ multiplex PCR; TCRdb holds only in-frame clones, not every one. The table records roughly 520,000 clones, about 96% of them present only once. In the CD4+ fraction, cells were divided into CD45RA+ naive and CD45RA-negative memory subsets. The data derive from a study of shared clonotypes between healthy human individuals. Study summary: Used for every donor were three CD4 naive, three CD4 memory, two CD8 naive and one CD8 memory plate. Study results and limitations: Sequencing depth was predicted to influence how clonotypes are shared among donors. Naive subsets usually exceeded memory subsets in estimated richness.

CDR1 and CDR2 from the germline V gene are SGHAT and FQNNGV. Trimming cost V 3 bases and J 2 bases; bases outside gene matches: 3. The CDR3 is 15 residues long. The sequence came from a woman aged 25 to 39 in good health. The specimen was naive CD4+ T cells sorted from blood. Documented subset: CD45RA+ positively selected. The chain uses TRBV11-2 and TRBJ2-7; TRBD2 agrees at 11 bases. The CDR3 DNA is TGTGCCAGCAGCTTGGGACTAGCGGAGACCTACGAGCAGTACTTC. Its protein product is CASSLGLAETYEQYF.